Below, one TCR beta chain is given with its context. Its antigen is undetermined. These data come from a study of type 1 regulatory T cells. Study-wide background: This in vitro CD4 product, T-allo10, is enriched for Tr1 cells and alloantigen-specific.

Findings of the study overall: Type 1 regulatory T cells had a more restricted TCR repertoire than non-type 1 regulatory T cells.

Trimming took 4 bases from V and 0 from J, leaving 19 bases between them. This CDR3 contains 17 residues. Germline V gene data show CDR1 as SGHVS and CDR2 as FQNEAQ. MiXCR, run by TCRdb on the reads, gives a single entry per CDR3 protein. The sample records about 59,000 distinct CDR3 sequences, 55% to 65% being singletons. The chain couples TRBV7-8 to TRBJ2-7, with TRBD1 as a possible D gene (5 bases). This TCR came from a human donor in good health. The sequencing input was cultured non-Tr1 T cells, either the whole culture or a sorted T cell fraction (not recorded which). CDR3: CASSYTRPDIPSYEQYF. Written as DNA, the CDR3 is TGTGCCAGCAGCTATACCAGGCCGGACATCCCCTCCTACGAGCAGTACTTC.